This passage covers 25 T cell receptor beta chains from one sample sequenced in a study of blood T cell repertoires in COVID-19. Sequencing was performed with immunoSEQ multiplex PCR; in TCRdb, only in-frame clones are kept and a portion is missing. The sample has 200,000 to 250,000 clones, roughly nine tenths seen once. Material for sequencing was PBMCs or T cells enriched from blood (not recorded which). The receptor source for this set is a woman aged 50 to 65 in a cohort exposed to, infected with or recovered from COVID-19 (not recorded which).

The J gene is TRBJ1-6, the V gene TRBV20-1; the D is unclear. CDR1 and CDR2 from the germline V gene are DFQATT and SNEGSKA (reference sequence). The CDR3 spans 13 residues. The ends were cut back, 3 bases at V and 5 bases at J, with 8 bases in the middle. CDR3 in DNA: TGCAGTGCTAGTTTCAGGAATAATTCACCCCTCCACTTT. This encodes CSASFRNNSPLHF.

This clone has just one count. The rearrangement uses TRBV13 and TRBJ2-7; a possible D gene is TRBD2 (6 bases). The CDR3 contains 13 residues. The V gene lost 5 bases and the J gene lost 6 bases, with 14 bases spanning the gap. In germline, CDR1 is PRHDT, CDR2 FYEKMQ (reference sequence). CDR3 nucleotides: TGTGCCAGCAGCGTCGGGGGTATGGCCGAGCAGTACTTC. Encoded protein: CASSVGGMAEQYF.

This clone came up a few times. The chain carries TRBV29-1 and TRBJ1-1, with no clear D. Trimming took 2 bases from V and 2 from J, leaving 9 bases between them. Germline CDR1 SQVTM, CDR2 ANQGSEA. The CDR3 is 13 amino acids. Written as DNA, the CDR3 is TGCAGCGTTGAACCAGTCCAAAACACTGAAGCTTTCTTT. Its translation is CSVEPVQNTEAFF.

The V call is TRBV9, the J call TRBJ1-3, with 10 bases that match TRBD1. CDR3 length: 16 amino acids. Germline-derived CDR1 and CDR2 are SGDLS and YYNGEE. V trimming: 3 bases; J trimming: 4 bases; junction bases outside the gene matches: 7. The CDR3 DNA reads as TGTGCCAGCAGCGCCTCCGGGACAGGGGCGGGAAACACCATATATTTT. Its protein is CASSASGTGAGNTIYF. Using reference TRBV9 and TRBJ1-3 for the parts outside the CDR3, the full variable domain is DSGVTQTPKHLITATGQRVTLRCSPRSGDLSVYWYQQSLDQGLQFLIQYYNGEERAKGNILERFSAQQFPDLHSELNLSSLELGDSALYFCASSASGTGAGNTIYFGEGSWLTVV.

V usage is TRBV3-1 (or the pseudogene TRBV3-2) and J usage is TRBJ2-5, with 9 nucleotides matching TRBD2. The germline V gene has CDR1 LGHDT and CDR2 YNNKEL (reference sequence). This CDR3 is 16 amino acids long. Losses at the gene ends were 4 bases for V and 1 base for J; bases not matched to a gene: 7. CDR3 sequence: CASSLAGAGLQETQYF. For the CDR3, the DNA is TGTGCCAGCAGCCTAGCGGGGGCCGGCCTCCAAGAGACCCAGTACTTC.

V and J are TRBV28 and TRBJ1-1, with no clear D. Trimming cost V 6 bases and J 7 bases, with 12 bases left between them. The CDR3 is made up of 12 amino acids. CDR1 MDHEN and CDR2 SYDVKM come from the germline V gene. CDR3 region: CASRIIEGEAFF. CDR3 DNA sequence: TGTGCCAGCAGAATCATTGAGGGTGAAGCTTTCTTT. Full variable domain (remainder filled in from reference TRBV28 and TRBJ1-1): DVKVTQSSRYLVKRTGEKVFLECVQDMDHENMFWYRQDPGLGLRLIYFSYDVKMKEKGDIPEGYSVSREKKERFSLILESASTNQTSMYLCASRIIEGEAFFGQGTRLTVV.

V and J are TRBV7-9 and TRBJ1-2; D not resolved. V was pared by 1 base and J by 8 bases, with 23 bases between. CDR3 length: 17 amino acids. The germline gives CDR1 SEHNR, CDR2 FQNEAQ (reference sequence). The CDR3 DNA reads as TGTGCCAGCAGCTTAGTCCCCCATAAGGAGGGTATGAGAGGCTACACCTTC. Residues: CASSLVPHKEGMRGYTF.

J is TRBJ2-5 and V is TRBV5-1, with 7 bases matching TRBD2. Germline lookup yields CDR1 SGHRS and CDR2 YFSETQ. The CDR3 covers 13 residues. V gave up 2 bases and J gave up 5 bases; unmatched junction bases: 3. The chain's CDR3 is CASSFGGYETQYF. The CDR3 nucleotides are TGCGCCAGCAGCTTCGGGGGGTATGAGACCCAGTACTTC.

This clone was seen just once. The same CDR3 is also encoded by other DNA sequences in this sample. V is TRBV2 and J is TRBJ1-5; perhaps TRBD1 as D (5 bases). Germline CDR1 reads SNHLY; CDR2 reads FYNNEI. V gave up 2 bases and J gave up 1 base, with 9 bases separating them. The CDR3 sequence is 15 residues long. This CDR3 is CASSEWAGSNQPQHF. The CDR3 bases are TGTGCCAGCAGTGAATGGGCAGGGAGCAATCAGCCCCAGCATTTT.

CDR3 nucleotides: TGCGCCAGCAGCTTGGCCAGGGGAAGGGACTACAATGAGCAGTTCTTC. Its translation is CASSLARGRDYNEQFF. V is TRBV5-1 and J is TRBJ2-1; D may be TRBD1 (6 bases). This CDR3 spans 16 amino acids. V dropped 0 bases and J dropped 3 bases, with 13 bases sitting between them. Looked up from germline, CDR1 is SGHRS and CDR2 is YFSETQ. Variable domain in full (rest from reference TRBV5-1 and TRBJ2-1): KAGVTQTPRYLIKTRGQQVTLSCSPISGHRSVSWYQQTPGQGLQFLFEYFSETQRNKGNFPGRFSGRQFSNSRSEMNVSTLELGDSALYLCASSLARGRDYNEQFFGPGTRLTVL.

The V call is TRBV7-2, the J call TRBJ2-7; D possibly corresponds to TRBD2 (5 bases). Germline V lookup: CDR1 SGHTA, CDR2 FQGNSA. V lost 4 bases and J lost 5, with 12 bases in between. The CDR3 totals 13 residues. Written as DNA, the CDR3 is TGTGCCAGCAGCTCGCAACGGGGTGACGAGCAGTACTTC. This sequence encodes CASSSQRGDEQYF.

V and J are TRBV7-2 and TRBJ1-2; TRBD1 matches at 10 bases. This CDR3 contains 16 residues. CDR1 is SGHTA and CDR2 is FQGNSA in the germline V gene. Unmatched junction bases numbered 5, after V lost 2 bases and J lost 2 bases. The CDR3 DNA is TGTGCCAGCAGCTTAACCGGGACAGGGGTAAACTATGGCTACACCTTC. Protein: CASSLTGTGVNYGYTF.

V and J are TRBV19 and TRBJ1-4; 8 bases align to TRBD1. This CDR3 has 16 amino acids. V was clipped by 3 bases and J by 5 bases; unmatched bases: 8. CDR1 and CDR2 (germline): LNHDA, SQIVND (reference sequence). The CDR3 region is CASSMGRGQGNEKLFF. CDR3 nucleotide sequence: TGTGCCAGTAGTATGGGGAGAGGACAGGGCAATGAAAAACTGTTTTTT.

V gene TRBV7-9 combines with J gene TRBJ2-1; TRBD2 might be the D (6 bases). This CDR3 is 15 amino acids long. V was pared by 5 bases and J by 2 bases, with 13 bases between. Germline V CDR1 and CDR2: SEHNR, FQNEAQ (reference sequence). The CDR3 nucleotides are TGTGCCAGCAGCCCTCGGGGGACCCCCTACAATGAGCAGTTCTTC. As protein: CASSPRGTPYNEQFF. Supplemented by reference TRBV7-9 and TRBJ2-1, the full variable domain reads DTGVSQNPRHKITKRGQNVTFRCDPISEHNRLYWYRQTLGQGPEFLTYFQNEAQLEKSRLLSDRFSAERPKGSFSTLEIQRTEQGDSAMYLCASSPRGTPYNEQFFGPGTRLTVL.

V gene TRBV4-2 combines with J gene TRBJ2-2; unclear D gene. Germline assignment: CDR1 LGHNA and CDR2 YNFKEQ. Trimming shortened V by 1 base and J by 7 bases, and 7 bases separated the two germline ends. The CDR3 has 13 amino acids. The CDR3 loop is CASSQGDLGELFF. The CDR3 nucleotides read TGTGCCAGCAGCCAAGGAGATCTCGGGGAGCTGTTTTTT.

The DNA of the CDR3 is TGTGCCAGCAGCTTAGATTTCGGGACAGGCCACTATGGCTACACCTTC. Protein product: CASSLDFGTGHYGYTF. The chain is built from TRBV7-2 and TRBJ1-2; 8 bases are a match to TRBD1. J gave up 3 bases and V 1 base, and 7 bases lay outside the gene matches. The CDR3 consists of 16 residues. CDR1 and CDR2 (germline): SGHTA, FQGNSA.

CDR3 sequence reads: CASSYSKGGPTDTQYF. CDR3 bases: TGTGCCAGCAGTTACTCGAAGGGGGGGCCCACAGATACGCAGTATTTT. This chain joins TRBV6-5 and TRBJ2-3, with a possible D match to TRBD2 (7 bases). V was trimmed by 0 bases and J by 2 bases, leaving 12 bases between them. CDR3 length equals 16 residues. Germline V lookup: CDR1 MNHEY, CDR2 SVGAGI.

The rearrangement uses TRBV14 and TRBJ1-1; 11 nucleotides match TRBD1. V lost 4 bases, J lost 6 bases, and 4 bases stayed unmatched. Germline lookup yields CDR1 SGHDN and CDR2 FVKESK. The CDR3 has 14 amino acids. For the CDR3, the DNA is TGTGCCAGCAGCCGGGACAGGGGGTTCTCTGAAGCTTTCTTT. It yields the protein CASSRDRGFSEAFF.

The gene calls are TRBV29-1 and TRBJ1-1; possible D gene TRBD1, 6 bases. Germline V gene sequence: CDR1 SQVTM, CDR2 ANQGSEA. With 6 bases removed from V and 5 bases from J, the gap between germline ends came to 25 bases. This CDR3 contains 16 residues. The CDR3 nucleotides read TGCAGCGTGCAGGCTGGGGGCGGATTGGGACGTACTGAAGCTTTCTTT. Its protein is CSVQAGGGLGRTEAFF.

The genes are TRBV19 and TRBJ2-3; D remains ambiguous. The CDR3 sequence is 13 residues long. V dropped 1 base and J dropped 0 bases, with 2 bases sitting between them. In germline, CDR1 is LNHDA, CDR2 SQIVND (reference sequence). CDR3 in DNA: TGTGCCAGTAGTATAGCTAGCACAGATACGCAGTATTTT. This sequence encodes CASSIASTDTQYF.

The rearrangement links TRBV23-1 to TRBJ1-2, with 9 nucleotides matching TRBD1. TRBV23-1 is an ORF, with its function uncertain. V lost 6 bases to trimming and J lost 8 bases; unmatched junction nucleotides: 13. The CDR3 spans 15 residues. The CDR3 protein is CASSDRDRVLYGYTF. The CDR3 DNA reads as TGCGCCAGCAGCGACCGGGACAGGGTATTGTACGGCTACACCTTC.

This rearrangement joins TRBV5-1 to TRBJ1-4, with TRBD1 matching 9 bases. With V trimmed by 4 bases and J by 13 bases, 8 bases remained unmatched. The CDR3 extends over 13 amino acids. Germline V gene data show CDR1 as SGHRS and CDR2 as YFSETQ. In DNA form, the CDR3 reads TGCGCCAGCAGCCCCAGGACAGGGGACAGACTGTTTTTT. Residues: CASSPRTGDRLFF.

This clone has just a few counts. The J gene is TRBJ1-2, the V gene TRBV3-1 (or the pseudogene TRBV3-2), with 7 bases lining up with TRBD1. The CDR3 is made up of 13 amino acids. Germline V CDR1 and CDR2: LGHDT, YNNKEL (reference sequence). After removal of 4 bases from V and 2 bases from J, the junction contained 1 base not matched to a gene. The CDR3 DNA is TGTGCCAGCAGCCCGGGACAGAACTATGGCTACACCTTC. It translates to CASSPGQNYGYTF.

The V and J genes are TRBV4-2 and TRBJ2-7, with TRBD2 as a possible D gene (6 bases). CDR3 length equals 14 residues. V was shortened by 2 bases and J by 5 bases, with 13 bases between the two germline ends. CDR1 is LGHNA, CDR2 YNFKEQ, per germline. This chain's CDR3 is CASSQWGTENEQYF. CDR3 in DNA: TGTGCCAGCAGCCAATGGGGGACTGAGAACGAGCAGTACTTC.

The chain joins TRBV5-1 to TRBJ1-2; 7 nucleotides match TRBD1. CDR1 and CDR2 (germline): SGHRS, YFSETQ. After removal of 4 bases from V and 4 bases from J, the junction contained 7 bases not matched to a gene. CDR3 length: 14 amino acids. CDR3 amino acids: CASSDATGLYGYTF. The CDR3 nucleotides are TGCGCCAGCAGCGATGCGACAGGGCTCTATGGCTACACCTTC.